This TCR beta chain was recovered during a study of T cells in Graves' hyperthyroidism and ophthalmopathy. TCR beta CDR3 regions were amplified from RNA. In the first-round RT-PCR of the TCR CDR3, the HTBI primer set was used. TCRdb reanalysed the multiplex PCR reads using MiXCR and keeps one entry per CDR3 protein. The profile shows approximately 590,000 distinct CDR3 sequences, about 15% of them singletons. Hyperthyroidism in the patients, aged 18 to 65, was newly diagnosed and under 2 months in duration. Germline CDR1 reads SQVTM; CDR2 reads ANQGSEA. The CDR3 is 11 residues long. Trimming left V 3 bases short and J 4 bases short, with 4 bases between. The table lists this clonotype with many counts.

The sequenced sample consisted of blood. V gene TRBV29-1 combines with J gene TRBJ1-3, with unresolved D. The sequence was obtained from a woman in her twenties or thirties with Graves' hyperthyroidism. In nucleotides, the CDR3 is TGCAGCGTTGATCAAGGAAACACCATATATTTT. It specifies CSVDQGNTIYF.